This TCR beta chain was profiled in a study of blood T cell repertoires in COVID-19. Study as a whole: Whether acute or convalescent, the COVID-19 samples came from the United States, Italy and Spain. Nucleic acid was either cDNA or gDNA, and it came from T cells, B-cell-depleted T cells, or PBMCs.

Per the authors' pipeline: From reference gene primer amplification, estimates of nucleated cell counts were derived. The table came from immunoSEQ multiplex PCR; TCRdb's copy has only in-frame clones and leaves some out. The DNA was the basis for D and trimming; V, J and clone size are from that table. The table has about 120,000 clones, roughly 81% seen once. Trimming pared 0 bases from V and 4 bases from J, leaving 10 bases between. CDR1 and CDR2 (germline): LNHNV, YYDKDF (reference sequence). The CDR3 totals 15 residues. The sequenced material came from peripheral blood. This TCR was sampled from a human donor in a cohort sampled during active COVID-19. This chain links TRBV15 with TRBJ1-3; no clear D. The CDR3 is CATSRDHGDGNTIYF. CDR3 DNA: TGTGCCACCAGCAGAGATCACGGAGACGGAAACACCATATATTTT.